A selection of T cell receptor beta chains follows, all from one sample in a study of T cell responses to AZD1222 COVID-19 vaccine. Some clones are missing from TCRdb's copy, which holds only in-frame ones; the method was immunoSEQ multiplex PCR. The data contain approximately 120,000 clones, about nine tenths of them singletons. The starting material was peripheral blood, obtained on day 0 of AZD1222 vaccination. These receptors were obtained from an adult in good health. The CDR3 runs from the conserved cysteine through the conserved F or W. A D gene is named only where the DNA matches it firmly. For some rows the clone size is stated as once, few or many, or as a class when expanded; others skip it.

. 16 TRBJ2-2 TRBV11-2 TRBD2 CASSLALAGLTGELFF TGTGCCAGCAGCTTAGCTCTAGCGGGGCTCACCGGGGAGCTGTTTTTT
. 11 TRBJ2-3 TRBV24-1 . CATQRSDTQYF TGTGCCACCCAGAGATCAGATACGCAGTATTTT
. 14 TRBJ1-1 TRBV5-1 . CASSLGSLNTEAFF TGCGCCAGCAGCTTGGGGTCGCTGAACACTGAAGCTTTCTTT
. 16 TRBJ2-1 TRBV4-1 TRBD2 CASSQTGGSSYNEQFF TGCGCCAGCAGCCAGACTGGCGGGAGCTCCTACAATGAGCAGTTCTTC
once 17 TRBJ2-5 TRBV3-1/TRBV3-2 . CASSQRGRRGWLETQYF TGTGCCAGCAGCCAACGGGGTAGAAGGGGATGGTTAGAGACCCAGTACTTC
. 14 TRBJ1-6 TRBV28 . CASSLTTEISPLHF TGTGCCAGCAGTTTAACGACAGAAATTTCACCCCTCCACTTT
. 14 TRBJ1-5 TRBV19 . CASRGTHSNQPQHF TGTGCCAGTAGGGGGACACATAGCAATCAGCCCCAGCATTTT
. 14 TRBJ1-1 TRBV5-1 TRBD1 CASSFGQGSTEAFF TGCGCCAGCAGCTTCGGACAGGGGAGCACTGAAGCTTTCTTT
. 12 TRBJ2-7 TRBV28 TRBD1 CASRSTGGEQYF TGTGCCAGCAGATCGACAGGGGGCGAGCAGTACTTC
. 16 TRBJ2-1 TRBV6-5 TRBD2 CASSYSFLAGSNEQFF TGTGCCAGCAGTTACTCCTTTCTAGCGGGAAGCAATGAGCAGTTCTTC
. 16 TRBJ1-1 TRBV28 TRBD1 CASSPDRALRNTEAFF TGTGCCAGCAGTCCCGACAGGGCCCTTAGGAACACTGAAGCTTTCTTT
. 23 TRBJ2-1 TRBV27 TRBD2 CASSFYPHQSTSGAISSYNEQFF TGTGCCAGCAGTTTCTACCCCCACCAGTCGACTAGCGGGGCGATTAGCTCCTACAATGAGCAGTTCTTC
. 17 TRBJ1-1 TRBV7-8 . CASSLLSSDLLNTEAFF TGTGCCAGCAGCTTATTGTCGTCAGACCTACTGAACACTGAAGCTTTCTTT
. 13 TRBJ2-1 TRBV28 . CASTDSYYNEQFF TGTGCCAGCACGGACAGCTACTACAATGAGCAGTTCTTC
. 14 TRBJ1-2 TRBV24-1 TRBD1 CATNNGQVGTGYTF TGTGCCACCAACAACGGACAGGTTGGGACGGGCTACACCTTC
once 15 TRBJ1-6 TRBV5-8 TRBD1 CASGPRQGENSPLHF TGTGCCAGCGGACCGAGACAGGGGGAAAATTCACCCCTCCACTTT
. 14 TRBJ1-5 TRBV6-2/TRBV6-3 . CASSFDRTNQPQHF TGTGCCAGCAGTTTCGACAGAACCAATCAGCCCCAGCATTTT
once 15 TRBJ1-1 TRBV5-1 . CASSLNWQGHTEAFF TGCGCCAGCAGCTTGAATTGGCAGGGGCACACTGAAGCTTTCTTT
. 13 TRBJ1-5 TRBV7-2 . CASSYGGNQPQHF TGTGCCAGCAGCTACGGAGGGAATCAGCCCCAGCATTTT
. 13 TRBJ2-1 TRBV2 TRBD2 CATQRGAGGEQFF TGTGCCACCCAGCGGGGTGCCGGCGGTGAGCAGTTCTTC
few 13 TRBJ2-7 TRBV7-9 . CASSLAITAEQYF TGTGCCAGCAGCTTAGCGATCACGGCTGAGCAGTACTTC
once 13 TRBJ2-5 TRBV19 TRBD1 CASSPDRGETQYF TGTGCCAGTAGTCCGGACAGGGGCGAGACCCAGTACTTC
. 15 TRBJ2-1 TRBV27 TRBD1 CASSPDRGLYNEQFF TGTGCCAGCAGTCCGGACAGGGGGCTCTACAATGAGCAGTTCTTC
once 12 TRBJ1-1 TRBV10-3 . CAISESGREAFF TGTGCCATCAGTGAGTCCGGGAGGGAAGCTTTCTTT
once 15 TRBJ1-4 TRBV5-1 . CASSLDGTSNEKLFF TGCGCCAGCAGCTTGGATGGGACGTCAAATGAAAAACTGTTTTTT
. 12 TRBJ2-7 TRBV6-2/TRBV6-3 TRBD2 CASSPAGTSGHF TGTGCCAGCAGCCCGGCCGGGACTAGCGGACACTTC
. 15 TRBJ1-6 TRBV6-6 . CASSPWGGDNSPLHF TGTGCCAGCAGTCCCTGGGGGGGCGATAATTCACCCCTCCACTTT
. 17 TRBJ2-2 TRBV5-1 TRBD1 CASSSGPTGQGAGELFF TGCGCCAGCAGCTCTGGCCCCACGGGACAGGGGGCCGGGGAGCTGTTTTTT
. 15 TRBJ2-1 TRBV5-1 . CASSNSRGSYNEQFF TGCGCCAGCTCCAACTCCCGGGGCTCCTACAATGAGCAGTTCTTC
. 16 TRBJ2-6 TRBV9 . CASSEGQDPGANVLTF TGTGCCAGCAGCGAGGGACAAGACCCTGGGGCCAACGTCCTGACTTTC
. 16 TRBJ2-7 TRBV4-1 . CASSRGYRLTGYEQYF TGCGCCAGCAGCCGGGGATACAGGTTGACCGGCTACGAGCAGTACTTC
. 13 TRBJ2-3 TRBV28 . CASSLRPVDTQYF TGTGCCAGCAGTTTGCGTCCCGTGGATACGCAGTATTTT
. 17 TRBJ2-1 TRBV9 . CASSVADFPAIDNEQFF TGTGCCAGCAGCGTAGCTGACTTCCCCGCGATCGACAATGAGCAGTTCTTC
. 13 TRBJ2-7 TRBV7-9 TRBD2 CASSSAGTTEQYF TGTGCCAGCAGCTCTGCCGGGACTACCGAGCAGTACTTC
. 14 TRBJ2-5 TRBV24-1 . CATRGRGPGETQYF TGTGCCACCAGAGGGCGAGGGCCCGGAGAGACCCAGTACTTC
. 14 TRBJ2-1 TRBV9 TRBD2 CASSVVAGPNEQFF TGTGCCAGCAGCGTAGTAGCGGGCCCCAATGAGCAGTTCTTC
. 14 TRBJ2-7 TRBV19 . CASSIDLGRFEQYF TGTGCCAGTAGTATTGACCTAGGTCGGTTCGAGCAGTACTTC
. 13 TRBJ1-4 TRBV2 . CATQAGVNEKLFF TGTGCCACCCAAGCGGGGGTTAATGAAAAACTGTTTTTT
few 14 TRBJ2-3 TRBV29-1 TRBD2 CSGGGRESTDTQYF TGCAGCGGAGGCGGGAGGGAGAGCACAGATACGCAGTATTTT
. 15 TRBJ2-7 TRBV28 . CASSLSGRDSYEQYF TGTGCCAGCAGTTTAAGCGGTCGGGATTCCTACGAGCAGTACTTC
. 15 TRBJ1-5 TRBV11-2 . CASSLGAGRNQPQHF TGTGCCAGCAGCTTAGGTGCAGGGCGCAATCAGCCCCAGCATTTT
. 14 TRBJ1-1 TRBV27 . CASSLTYMNTEAFF TGTGCCAGCAGTTTAACCTACATGAACACTGAAGCTTTCTTT
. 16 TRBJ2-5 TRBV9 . CASSVEARQPQETQYF TGTGCCAGCAGCGTAGAGGCCAGACAACCCCAAGAGACCCAGTACTTC
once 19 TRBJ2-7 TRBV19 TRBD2 CASSIAVGASGLSSYEQYF TGTGCCAGTAGTATCGCGGTCGGGGCTAGCGGGTTGAGCTCCTACGAGCAGTACTTC
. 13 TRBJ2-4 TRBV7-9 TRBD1 CASSHPDRAIQYF TGTGCCAGCAGCCACCCGGACAGGGCTATTCAGTACTTC
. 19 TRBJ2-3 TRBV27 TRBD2 CASSLRRLAGSFLTDTQYF TGTGCCAGCAGTTTGCGGAGGCTAGCGGGGTCCTTTCTCACAGATACGCAGTATTTT
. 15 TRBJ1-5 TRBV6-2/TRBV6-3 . CASSYGGAGNQPQHF TGTGCCAGCAGTTATGGAGGGGCCGGGAATCAGCCCCAGCATTTT
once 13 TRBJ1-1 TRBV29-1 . CSAAGQLNTEAFF TGCAGCGCTGCAGGACAGCTGAACACTGAAGCTTTCTTT
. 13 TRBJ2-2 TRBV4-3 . CASSQEGRGELFF TGCGCCAGCAGCCAAGAAGGGAGAGGGGAGCTGTTTTTT
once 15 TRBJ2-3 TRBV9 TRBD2 CASSVAAGVADTQYF TGTGCCAGCAGCGTAGCAGCGGGAGTGGCAGATACGCAGTATTTT
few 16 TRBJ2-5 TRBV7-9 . CASRRGPGGTRETQYF TGTGCCAGCAGAAGGGGCCCCGGGGGAACAAGAGAGACCCAGTACTTC
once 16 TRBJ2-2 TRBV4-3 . CASSQKGRGQTGELFF TGCGCCAGCAGCCAAAAGGGGCGCGGACAAACCGGGGAGCTGTTTTTT